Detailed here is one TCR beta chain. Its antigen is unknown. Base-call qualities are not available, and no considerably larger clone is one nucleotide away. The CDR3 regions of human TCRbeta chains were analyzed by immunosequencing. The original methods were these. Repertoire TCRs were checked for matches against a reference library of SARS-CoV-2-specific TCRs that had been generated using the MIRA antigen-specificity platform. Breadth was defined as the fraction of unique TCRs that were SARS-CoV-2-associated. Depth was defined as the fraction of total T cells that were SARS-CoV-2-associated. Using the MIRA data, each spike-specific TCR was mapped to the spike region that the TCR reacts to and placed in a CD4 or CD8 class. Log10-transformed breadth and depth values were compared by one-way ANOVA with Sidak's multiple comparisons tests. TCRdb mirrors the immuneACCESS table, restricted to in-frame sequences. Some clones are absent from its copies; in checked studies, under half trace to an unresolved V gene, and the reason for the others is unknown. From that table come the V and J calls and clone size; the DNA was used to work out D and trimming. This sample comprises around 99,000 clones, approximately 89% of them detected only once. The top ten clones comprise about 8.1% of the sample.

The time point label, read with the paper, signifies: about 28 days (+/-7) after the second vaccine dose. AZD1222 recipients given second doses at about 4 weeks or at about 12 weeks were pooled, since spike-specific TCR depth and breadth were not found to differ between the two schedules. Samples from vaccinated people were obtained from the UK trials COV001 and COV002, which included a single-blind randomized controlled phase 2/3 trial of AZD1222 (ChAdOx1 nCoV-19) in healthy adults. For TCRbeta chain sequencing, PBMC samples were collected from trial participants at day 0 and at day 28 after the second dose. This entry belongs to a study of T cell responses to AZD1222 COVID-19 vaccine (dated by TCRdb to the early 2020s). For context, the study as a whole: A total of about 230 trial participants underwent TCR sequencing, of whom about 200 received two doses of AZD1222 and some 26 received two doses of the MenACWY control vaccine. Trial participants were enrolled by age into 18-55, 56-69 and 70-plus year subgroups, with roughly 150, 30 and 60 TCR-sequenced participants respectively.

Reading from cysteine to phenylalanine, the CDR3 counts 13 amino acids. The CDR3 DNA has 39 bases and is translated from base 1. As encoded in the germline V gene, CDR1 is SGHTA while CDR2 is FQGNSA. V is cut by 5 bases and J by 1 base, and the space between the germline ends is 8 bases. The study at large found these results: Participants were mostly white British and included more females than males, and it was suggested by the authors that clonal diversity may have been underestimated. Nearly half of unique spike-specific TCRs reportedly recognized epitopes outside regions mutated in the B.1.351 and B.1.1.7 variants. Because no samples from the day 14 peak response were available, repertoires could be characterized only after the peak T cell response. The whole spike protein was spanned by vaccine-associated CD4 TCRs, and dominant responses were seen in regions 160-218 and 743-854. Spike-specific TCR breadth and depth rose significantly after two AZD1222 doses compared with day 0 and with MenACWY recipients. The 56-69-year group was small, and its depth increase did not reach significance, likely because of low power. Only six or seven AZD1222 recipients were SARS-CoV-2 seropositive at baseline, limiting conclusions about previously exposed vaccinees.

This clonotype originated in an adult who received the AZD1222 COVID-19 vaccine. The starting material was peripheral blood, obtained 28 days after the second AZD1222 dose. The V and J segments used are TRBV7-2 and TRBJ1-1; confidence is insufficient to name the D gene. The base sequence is TGTGCCAGCAGCCCAGCGTCGAACACTGAAGCTTTCTTT. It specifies CASSPASNTEAFF. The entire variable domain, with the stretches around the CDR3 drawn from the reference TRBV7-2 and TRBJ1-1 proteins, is GAGVSQSPSNKVTEKGKDVELRCDPISGHTALYWYRQSLGQGLEFLIYFQGNSAPDKSGLPSDRFSAERTGGSVSTLTIQRTQQEDSAVYLCASSPASNTEAFFGQGTRLTVV.